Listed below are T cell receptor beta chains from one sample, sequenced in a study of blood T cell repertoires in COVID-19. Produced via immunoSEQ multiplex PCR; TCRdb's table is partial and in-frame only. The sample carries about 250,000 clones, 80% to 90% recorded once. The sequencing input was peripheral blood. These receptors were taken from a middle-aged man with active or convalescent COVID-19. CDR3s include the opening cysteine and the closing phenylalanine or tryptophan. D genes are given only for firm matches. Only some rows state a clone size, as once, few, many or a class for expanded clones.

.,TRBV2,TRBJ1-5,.,TGTGCCAGCAGTAGACGGGGGGGCAATCAGCCCCAGCATTTT,CASSRRGGNQPQHF
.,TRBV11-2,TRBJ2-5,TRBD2,TGTGCCAGCAGCTTGGGAGGGGTTACTAGCGGGGGAGAGACCCAGTACTTC,CASSLGGVTSGGETQYF
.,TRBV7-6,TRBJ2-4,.,TGTGCCAGCAGCTCTCGGACAGGAGGGTCCAAAAACATTCAGTACTTC,CASSSRTGGSKNIQYF
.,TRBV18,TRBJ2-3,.,TGTGCCAGCTCACTCCGACAGGTTTGGAGCACAGATACGCAGTATTTT,CASSLRQVWSTDTQYF
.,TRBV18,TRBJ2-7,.,TGTGCCAGCTCACCACCGTCGGGGATGAGGGAGCAGTACTTC,CASSPPSGMREQYF
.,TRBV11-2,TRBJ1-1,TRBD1,TGTGCCAGCAGCAGGGGGCATGGCACTGAAGCTTTCTTT,CASSRGHGTEAFF
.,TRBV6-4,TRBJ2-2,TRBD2,TGTGCCAGCAGTGATGGGCGGGGGGCGAACACCGGGGAGCTGTTTTTT,CASSDGRGANTGELFF
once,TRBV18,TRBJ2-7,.,TGTGCCAGCTCACCACAGGGAGCCTACGAGCAGTACTTC,CASSPQGAYEQYF
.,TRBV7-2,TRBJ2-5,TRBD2,TGTGCCAGCAGCTCAGGGGGCACTAGCGGGGGAACGGAGACCCAGTACTTC,CASSSGGTSGGTETQYF
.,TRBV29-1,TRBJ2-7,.,TGCAGCGTTGAAGGGGTAGGGACAGAGCAGTACTTC,CSVEGVGTEQYF
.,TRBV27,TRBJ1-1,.,TGTGCCAGCAGTTTTCGGTTGGACACTGAAGCTTTCTTT,CASSFRLDTEAFF
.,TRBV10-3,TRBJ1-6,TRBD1,TGTGCCATCAGTGAGGCCGGGACAGGGGACAATTCACCCCTCCACTTT,CAISEAGTGDNSPLHF
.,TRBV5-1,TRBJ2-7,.,TGCGCCAGCAGCTCCCCAAATTCCTACGAGCAGTACTTC,CASSSPNSYEQYF
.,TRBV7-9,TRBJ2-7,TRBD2,TGTGCCAGCAGCTTAGTAGCGGGAGTGTCTGAGCAGTACTTC,CASSLVAGVSEQYF
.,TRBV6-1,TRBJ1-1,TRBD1,TGTGCCAGCAGTGTCCAATCCGGGACAGATACCATGAACACTGAAGCTTTCTTT,CASSVQSGTDTMNTEAFF
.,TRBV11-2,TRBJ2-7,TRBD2,TGTGCCAGCAGCGCGGGACTAGGCGGTGTCGGCTGGGGTCTTCCCTTC,CASSAGLGGVGWGLPF
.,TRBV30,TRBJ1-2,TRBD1,TGTGCCTGCTCACGACAGGGGGCGAGTAATAACTATGGCTACACCTTC,CACSRQGASNNYGYTF